Listed here are 15 T cell receptor beta chains from one sample, sequenced in a study of blood T cell repertoires in COVID-19. The table came from immunoSEQ multiplex PCR; TCRdb's copy has only in-frame clones and leaves some out. This sample has just over 250,000 clones, with over 80% found just once. The source material was peripheral blood. The receptors originated from a woman between 65 and 79 years old with COVID-19, enrolled during active disease.

The chain joins TRBV25-1 to TRBJ2-4, with D uncertain. V lost 3 bases to trimming and J lost 8 bases, with 5 bases between them. The CDR3 consists of 11 residues. Germline loops: CDR1 MGHDK, CDR2 SYGVNS. CDR3 sequence reads: CASSDFDIQYF. The CDR3 region has the DNA TGTGCCAGCAGTGACTTTGACATTCAGTACTTC.

The chain carries TRBV29-1 and TRBJ2-7, with 8 bases identical to TRBD1. The V gene's germline CDR1 is SQVTM and CDR2 ANQGSEA. The CDR3 totals 14 residues. Losses at the gene ends were 4 bases for V and 4 bases for J; bases not matched to a gene: 9. CDR3 DNA sequence: TGCAGCGTTGGGAGTAGCCAGGGGGCGTACGAGCAGTACTTC. It yields the protein CSVGSSQGAYEQYF.

J is TRBJ2-5 and V is TRBV28; D gene unclear. Germline V lookup: CDR1 MDHEN, CDR2 SYDVKM. V lost 2 bases to trimming and J lost 5 bases, with 12 bases between them. The CDR3 length is 14 residues. Here the CDR3 DNA reads TGTGCCAGCAGTTTAGTCACTTGGGCGGAGACCCAGTACTTC. It specifies CASSLVTWAETQYF.

This rearrangement joins TRBV7-3 to TRBJ2-1, with a possible D match to TRBD1 (6 bases). This CDR3 has 12 amino acids. CDR1 is SGHTA and CDR2 is FQGTGA in the germline V gene. Trimming took 5 bases from V and 8 from J, leaving 10 bases between them. CDR3 region: CASSVQGDEQFF. In DNA, the CDR3 is TGTGCCAGCAGCGTACAGGGAGATGAGCAGTTCTTC.

The chain uses TRBV28 and TRBJ1-2, with D hard to call. CDR1 is MDHEN, CDR2 SYDVKM, per germline. There are 15 residues in the CDR3. The V end lost 7 bases, the J end lost 9 bases, and 24 bases lay between the germline ends. The chain's CDR3 is CASTSGATGAASYTF. The CDR3 DNA reads as TGTGCCAGCACCTCTGGCGCAACGGGTGCCGCAAGCTACACCTTC.

The chain joins TRBV19 to TRBJ2-7; 8 nucleotides line up with TRBD1. Germline lookup yields CDR1 LNHDA and CDR2 SQIVND (reference sequence). Trimming at V came to 4 bases and at J to 6 bases, leaving 8 bases not matched to a gene. The CDR3 loop spans 14 amino acids. The CDR3 protein is CASSTGQGYSEQYF. The CDR3 bases are TGTGCCAGTAGTACCGGACAGGGTTATAGCGAGCAGTACTTC.

V usage is TRBV9 and J usage is TRBJ1-1, with 7 bases fitting TRBD1. Unmatched junction bases numbered 4, after V lost 2 bases and J lost 3 bases. The CDR3 contains 14 residues. Germline V gives CDR1 SGDLS, CDR2 YYNGEE. The CDR3 region is CASSVDRADTEAFF. CDR3 nucleotides: TGTGCCAGCAGCGTCGACAGGGCGGACACTGAAGCTTTCTTT.

The chain links TRBV29-1 to TRBJ2-1, with D perhaps matching TRBD2 (6 bases). This CDR3 contains 18 residues. The germline V and J ends were trimmed by 0 bases and 4 bases, with 22 bases remaining between them. Germline V lookup: CDR1 SQVTM, CDR2 ANQGSEA. The DNA of the CDR3 is TGCAGCGTTGAAGATGGGGGGAGTAATCCGACGGGATACAATGAGCAGTTCTTC. Its protein is CSVEDGGSNPTGYNEQFF.

The chain is built from TRBV5-1 and TRBJ1-4; D might be TRBD1 (5 bases). CDR3 length: 18 residues. The germline gives CDR1 SGHRS, CDR2 YFSETQ. Deletions cut 3 bases from V and 1 base from J, with 19 bases between. This chain's CDR3 is CASSSLSAGGRTNEKLFF. CDR3 sequence (DNA): TGCGCCAGCAGCTCCCTTTCCGCCGGGGGTAGAACTAATGAAAAACTGTTTTTT.

The rearrangement joins TRBV11-2 to TRBJ2-7; 8 bases fit TRBD2. This CDR3 contains 15 residues. With 1 base clipped from V and 7 bases from J, the junction kept 9 bases outside the gene matches. Germline loops: CDR1 SGHAT, CDR2 FQNNGV. CDR3 region: CASSLVAGGGREQYF. CDR3 nucleotide sequence: TGTGCCAGCAGCTTAGTTGCGGGAGGAGGTCGGGAGCAGTACTTC.

On this clone itself: Other nucleotide sequences from this sample produce the same CDR3. The rearrangement uses TRBV11-3 and TRBJ2-1; 12 bases are shared with TRBD2. The germline CDR1 and CDR2 sequences are SGHNT and YENEEA. The CDR3 runs to 15 residues. The J segment lost 5 bases and the V segment lost 5 bases, leaving 4 bases of the junction unmatched. CDR3 sequence (DNA): TGTGCCAGCAGCCCTCGGACTAGCGGGAACAATGAGCAGTTCTTC. The encoded protein is CASSPRTSGNNEQFF.

This sequence joins TRBV19 and TRBJ2-2; 9 nucleotides match TRBD1. CDR1 is LNHDA, CDR2 SQIVND, per germline (reference sequence). Germline trimming cut 3 bases from V and 0 bases from J; bases unmatched to any gene: 5. CDR3 size: 17 residues. CDR3 sequence: CASSIFWTGANTGELFF. The DNA of the CDR3 is TGTGCCAGTAGTATTTTCTGGACAGGGGCGAACACCGGGGAGCTGTTTTTT.

This clone was seen only a few times. The chain recombines TRBV30 with TRBJ1-1; D gene ambiguous. There are 13 residues in the CDR3. Germline CDR1 GTSNPN, CDR2 SVGIG (reference sequence). The V end was cut by 3 bases, the J end by 0 bases, with 8 bases between. CDR3 residues: CAWRYTLNTEAFF. CDR3 DNA sequence: TGTGCCTGGAGGTACACCCTGAACACTGAAGCTTTCTTT. The full variable domain, rest sourced from reference TRBV30 and TRBJ1-1, is SQTIHQWPATLVQPVGSPLSLECTVEGTSNPNLYWYRQAAGRGLQLLFYSVGIGQISSEVPQNLSASRPQDRQFILSSKKLLLSDSGFYLCAWRYTLNTEAFFGQGTRLTVV.

This chain links TRBV27 with TRBJ2-1, with D possibly matching TRBD1 (6 bases). The germline V gene has CDR1 MNHEY and CDR2 SMNVEV (reference sequence). Trimming took 8 bases from V and 8 from J, leaving 19 bases between them. CDR3 length: 14 amino acids. CDR3: CASGRRQGIDEQFF. Written as DNA, the CDR3 is TGTGCCAGCGGGCGTCGTCAGGGGATCGATGAGCAGTTCTTC.

V and J are TRBV9 and TRBJ1-2, with D possibly TRBD1 on 5 matching bases. Germline lookup yields CDR1 SGDLS and CDR2 YYNGEE. There are 13 residues in the CDR3. V was cut by 1 base and J by 6 bases, with 10 bases left in between. The chain's CDR3 is CASSVLAGNGYTF. The CDR3 DNA sequence: TGTGCCAGCAGCGTACTCGCAGGGAATGGCTACACCTTC.